The T cell receptor beta chain described here comes from a study of lymphopenia after photon versus proton radiotherapy. Study observations and caveats: In patients who died, overall survival fell as post-nadir TCR diversity dropped more. Better survival with proton therapy was suggested as possible, not demonstrated. Relative stability marked proton patients; photon patients lost diversity and naive cells. Post-nadir diversity loss with photons came from oligoclonal expansion, particularly CD8+ Temra cells.

CDR3 size: 20 residues. V shed 0 bases and J shed 1 base, with 22 bases lying between them. The germline gives CDR1 MGHRA, CDR2 YSYEKL. Profiling relied on immunoSEQ multiplex PCR, and the TCRdb table lists in-frame clones only, not all of them. The sample lists 30,000 to 45,000 clones, more than 70% seen once, with approximately 3% in the top ten. Comments on this clone: What it recognizes is unknown.

The specimen was peripheral blood, collected from a patient treated with photon-based radiotherapy. The sequence was obtained from a man aged 50-59 years with gastric cancer. The chain employs TRBV4-1 and TRBJ1-5, with a weak D call TRBD1 (5 bases). The DNA of the CDR3 is TGCGCCAGCAGCCAAGATGCCCGCGTGGGGCTAATCGGGAGCAATCAGCCCCAGCATTTT. Translated, it gives CASSQDARVGLIGSNQPQHF.